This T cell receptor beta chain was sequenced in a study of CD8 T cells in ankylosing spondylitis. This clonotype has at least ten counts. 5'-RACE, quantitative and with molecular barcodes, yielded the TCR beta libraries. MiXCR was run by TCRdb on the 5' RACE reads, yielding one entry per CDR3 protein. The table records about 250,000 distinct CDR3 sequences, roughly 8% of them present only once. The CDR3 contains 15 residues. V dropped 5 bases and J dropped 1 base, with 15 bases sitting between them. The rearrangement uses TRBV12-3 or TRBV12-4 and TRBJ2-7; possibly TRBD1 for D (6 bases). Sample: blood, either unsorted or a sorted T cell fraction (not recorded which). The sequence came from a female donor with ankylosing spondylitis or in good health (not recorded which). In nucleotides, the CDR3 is TGTGCCAGCAGTCCTAACCGGGACACGTCCTACGAGCAGTACTTC. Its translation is CASSPNRDTSYEQYF.